The 24 T cell receptor beta chains below all came from one sample that was sequenced in a study of T cells after posttransplantation cyclophosphamide. Treatment was busulfan-fludarabine conditioning, a marrow graft, and cyclophosphamide on days +3 and +4. The assay was immunoSEQ multiplex PCR, and TCRdb's table has in-frame clones only and misses some. The table includes about 3,800 clones, roughly two thirds detected once. The specimen comprised CD8+ T cells sorted from PBMCs, sampled 1162 days after allogeneic stem cell transplant with posttransplant cyclophosphamide. The receptors stem from a female patient between 35 and 55 years old who received an allogeneic stem cell transplant from a related donor, was CMV-positive, and had no GVHD. Some of the T cells might come from the graft donor.

Details on this clone: Distinct nucleotide sequences in the sample also encode this CDR3. The CDR3 bases are TGTGCCTTTTTTTTCGGGCAGGGGACGGCCTACGAGCAGTACTTC. Its protein product is CAFFFGQGTAYEQYF. V usage is TRBV9 and J usage is TRBJ2-7, with D perhaps matching TRBD1 (6 bases). Looked up from germline, CDR1 is SGDLS and CDR2 is YYNGEE. The germline V and J ends were trimmed by 10 bases and 2 bases, with 22 bases remaining between them. The CDR3 spans 15 residues.

This chain joins TRBV7-2 and TRBJ2-7, with D perhaps TRBD1 (6 bases). Germline CDR1 is SGHTA and CDR2 is FQGNSA. Trimming removed 1 base from V and 2 bases from J, with 12 bases in between. CDR3 size: 15 residues. CDR3 sequence: CASSLGQGHTYEQYF. CDR3 bases: TGTGCCAGCAGCTTAGGTCAGGGGCATACCTACGAGCAGTACTTC.

On this clone: Other DNA sequences within the sample encode an identical CDR3. V and J are TRBV9 and TRBJ2-7, with a tentative D call TRBD1 (6 bases). Germline V gives CDR1 SGDLS, CDR2 YYNGEE. The CDR3 loop spans 15 amino acids. The V end was cut by 5 bases, the J end by 4 bases, with 19 bases between. The DNA of the CDR3 is TGTGCCAGCAGTTTCGGACAGAGGACGGCATACGAGCAGTACTTC. Translation gives CASSFGQRTAYEQYF.

V usage is TRBV4-1 and J usage is TRBJ2-1, with TRBD1 identical over 12 bases. V lost 3 bases to trimming and J lost 13 bases; unmatched junction nucleotides: 13. This CDR3 is built from 16 residues. CDR1 and CDR2 from the germline V gene are MGHRA and YSYEKL. The CDR3 reads CASSHTGTGGPEPQFF. The DNA of the CDR3 is TGCGCCAGCAGCCATACCGGGACAGGGGGCCCCGAGCCCCAGTTCTTC.

This clone appeared once. The same CDR3 is also encoded by other DNA sequences in this sample. The chain uses TRBV9 and TRBJ2-7; D possibly corresponds to TRBD1 (5 bases). Germline CDR1 and CDR2: SGDLS and YYNGEE. Trimming took off 8 bases at V and 4 bases at J, with 22 bases between the two ends. The CDR3 is 15 amino acids. CDR3 coding DNA: TGTGCCAGTAGCTTCAAACAGGAGACGGCATACGAGCAGTACTTC. This sequence encodes CASSFKQETAYEQYF.

The rearrangement links TRBV7-6 to TRBJ2-2, with D possibly matching TRBD2 (6 bases). The CDR3 has 16 amino acids. Germline-derived CDR1 and CDR2 are SGHVS and FNYEAQ. V lost 2 bases, J lost 0 bases, and 10 bases lay in between. The CDR3 spells CASSLFPSANTGELFF. As DNA, the CDR3 is TGTGCCAGCAGCTTATTTCCTAGCGCGAACACCGGGGAGCTGTTTTTT.

To note about this clone: The sample contains more than one DNA sequence encoding this CDR3. The chain uses TRBV9 and TRBJ2-7, with D perhaps matching TRBD1 (6 bases). The CDR3 covers 15 residues. V gave up 10 bases and J gave up 2 bases, with 22 bases separating them. From germline, CDR1 is SGDLS and CDR2 YYNGEE. The CDR3 sequence: CACFFKQGTAYEQYF. The CDR3 DNA reads TGTGCCTGCTTTTTCAAGCAGGGGACGGCCTACGAGCAGTACTTC.

V usage is TRBV7-6 and J usage is TRBJ2-1; 7 bases align to TRBD2. This CDR3 region has 17 residues. Looked up from germline, CDR1 is SGHVS and CDR2 is FNYEAQ. Unmatched junction bases numbered 6, after V lost 1 base and J lost 0 bases. The chain's CDR3 is CASSLVRAGTSYNEQFF. The CDR3 DNA reads as TGTGCCAGCAGCTTAGTTCGAGCGGGGACCTCCTACAATGAGCAGTTCTTC.

This clone appeared once. This chain connects TRBV10-3 to TRBJ2-2; D unclear. V was shortened by 4 bases and J by 1 base, with 16 bases between the two germline ends. The CDR3 runs to 17 residues. CDR1 is ENHRY, CDR2 SYGVKD, per germline. CDR3 sequence: CAISGALVGGNTGELFF. CDR3 bases: TGTGCCATCAGTGGCGCCCTGGTAGGCGGGAACACCGGGGAGCTGTTTTTT.

Points on this clone: The same CDR3 can be traced to other DNA sequences in this sample. This chain connects TRBV28 to TRBJ1-5; 8 bases align to TRBD1. The CDR3 spans 14 residues. Per germline, CDR1 MDHEN and CDR2 SYDVKM. J gave up 4 bases and V 4 bases, and 3 bases lay outside the gene matches. The CDR3 nucleotides read TGTGCCAGCAGTTCTGGACAGGGTAATCAGCCCCAGCATTTT. As protein: CASSSGQGNQPQHF.

This clone occurred a few times. The genes are TRBV5-1 and TRBJ2-2; a possible D gene is TRBD2 (6 bases). Looked up from germline, CDR1 is SGHRS and CDR2 is YFSETQ. Trimming pared 1 base from V and 5 bases from J, leaving 15 bases between. The CDR3 sequence is 16 residues long. The CDR3 is CASSLYRERGTGELFF. Written as DNA, the CDR3 is TGCGCCAGCAGCTTGTATCGGGAGAGAGGAACCGGGGAGCTGTTTTTT.

V gene TRBV27 combines with J gene TRBJ2-5; 10 nucleotides line up with TRBD1. V was clipped by 3 bases and J by 4 bases; unmatched bases: 5. The CDR3 is 15 amino acids. The germline gives CDR1 MNHEY, CDR2 SMNVEV (reference sequence). CDR3 in DNA: TGTGCCAGCAGTTTGGGACAGGGGTTGGGAGAGACCCAGTACTTC. Translation: CASSLGQGLGETQYF.

In regard to this clone: The sample carries other DNA sequences with the same CDR3. The chain couples TRBV9 to TRBJ2-7; TRBD1 aligns across 9 bases. V was pared by 10 bases and J by 2 bases, with 13 bases of the junction left unmatched. Germline assignment: CDR1 SGDLS and CDR2 YYNGEE. The CDR3 is 15 residues long. CDR3 coding DNA: TGTGCCTGTATTTTCGGACAGGGGACGGCCTACGAGCAGTACTTC. It translates to CACIFGQGTAYEQYF.

The V and J genes are TRBV4-3 and TRBJ2-7; 11 nucleotides line up with TRBD1. The germline V gene encodes CDR1 LGHNA and CDR2 YSLEER. J lost 5 bases, V lost 0 bases, and 6 bases had no gene match. The CDR3 contains 16 residues. The CDR3 coding sequence is TGCGCCAGCAGCCAAGATATAGGACAGGGGGCTGACGAGCAGTACTTC. Translated, it gives CASSQDIGQGADEQYF.

The chain uses TRBV9 and TRBJ2-1; possibly TRBD2 for D (7 bases). The CDR3 length is 18 residues. Germline CDR1 is SGDLS and CDR2 is YYNGEE. V dropped 0 bases and J dropped 0 bases, with 16 bases sitting between them. This chain's CDR3 is CASSVGRGEGGSYNEQFF. The DNA for the CDR3 is TGTGCCAGCAGCGTAGGGCGTGGGGAGGGGGGCTCCTACAATGAGCAGTTCTTC.

The chain recombines TRBV27 with TRBJ1-1; 7 bases align to TRBD1. Germline CDR1 and CDR2: MNHEY and SMNVEV (reference sequence). This CDR3 is 12 amino acids long. The V and J ends lost 8 bases and 5 bases, in that order; junction bases with no gene match: 5. CDR3 residues: CASGDRYTEAFF. The CDR3 coding sequence is TGTGCCAGCGGGGACAGATATACTGAAGCTTTCTTT.

The V and J genes are TRBV5-4 and TRBJ2-3, with D tentatively TRBD2 (6 bases). This CDR3 spans 15 amino acids. Germline V gives CDR1 SGHNT, CDR2 YYREEE (reference sequence). Between the trimmed V and J ends, which lost 0 bases and 6 bases, there was a span of 14 bases. CDR3 sequence: CASSLEGTSADTQYF. Here the CDR3 DNA reads TGTGCCAGCAGCTTGGAAGGGACTTCAGCTGATACGCAGTATTTT.

This chain links TRBV9 with TRBJ2-6; a possible D gene is TRBD1 (5 bases). V lost 4 bases to trimming and J lost 1 base, with 12 bases between them. The CDR3 has 16 residues. Germline CDR1 SGDLS, CDR2 YYNGEE. CDR3 sequence: CASSTGPGSGANVLTF. The CDR3 DNA reads as TGTGCCAGCAGCACTGGACCAGGGTCTGGGGCCAACGTCCTGACTTTC.

The chain has TRBV29-1 and TRBJ1-2; D uncertain. Trimming removed 4 bases at V and 5 bases at J, with 8 bases between. Germline CDR1 reads SQVTM; CDR2 reads ANQGSEA. CDR3 length: 11 amino acids. CDR3 protein: CSVAQDYGYTF. In DNA, the CDR3 is TGCAGCGTTGCGCAGGATTATGGCTACACCTTC. Full variable domain (outside the CDR3, taken from reference TRBV29-1 and TRBJ1-2): SAVISQKPSRDICQRGTSLTIQCQVDSQVTMMFWYRQQPGQSLTLIATANQGSEATYESGFVIDKFPISRPNLTFSTLTVSNMSPEDSSIYLCSVAQDYGYTFGSGTRLTVV.

The chain joins TRBV19 to TRBJ2-1; weak D call: TRBD2 (5 bases). Germline loops: CDR1 LNHDA, CDR2 SQIVND (reference sequence). The CDR3 consists of 15 residues. V was clipped by 0 bases and J by 0 bases, with 6 bases between them. CDR3 in DNA: TGTGCCAGTAGTATAGATCGGGGCTCCTACAATGAGCAGTTCTTC. Its protein is CASSIDRGSYNEQFF.

The gene calls are TRBV5-1 and TRBJ1-5, with 9 bases aligning to TRBD1. V gave up 0 bases and J gave up 6 bases; unmatched junction bases: 10. Per germline, CDR1 SGHRS and CDR2 YFSETQ. There are 17 residues in the CDR3. The CDR3 protein is CASSLDGTGLGGQPQHF. The DNA for the CDR3 is TGCGCCAGCAGCTTGGACGGGACAGGGTTGGGTGGTCAGCCCCAGCATTTT.

As to this clone: The same CDR3 arises from other DNA sequences in this sample as well. The chain links TRBV9 to TRBJ2-7; maybe TRBD1 (6 bases). The V end was cut by 9 bases, the J end by 4 bases, with 23 bases between. Germline V gene sequence: CDR1 SGDLS, CDR2 YYNGEE. The CDR3 covers 15 residues. The CDR3 DNA sequence: TGTGCCATCAGTTTCAAGCAGGGGACGGCATACGAGCAGTACTTC. Its protein product is CAISFKQGTAYEQYF.

The chain combines TRBV7-3 with TRBJ2-3; 7 bases agree with TRBD1. This CDR3 contains 13 residues. The V gene end was trimmed by 4 bases and the J gene end by 8 bases; junction bases not matched to a gene: 6. Germline lookup yields CDR1 SGHTA and CDR2 FQGTGA. CDR3 bases: TGTGCCAGCAGCTCTATACAGGGGAGTACGCAGTATTTT. Protein product: CASSSIQGSTQYF. Filled out from reference TRBV7-3 and TRBJ2-3, the complete variable domain reads GAGVSQTPSNKVTEKGKYVELRCDPISGHTALYWYRQSLGQGPEFLIYFQGTGAADDSGLPNDRFFAVRPEGSVSTLKIQRTERGDSAVYLCASSSIQGSTQYFGPGTRLTVL.

The rearrangement uses TRBV4-2 and TRBJ2-3; no clear D. Germline V gene lookup returns CDR1 LGHNA and CDR2 YNFKEQ. CDR3 length: 14 amino acids. V lost 1 base and J 3 bases, leaving 8 bases between the germline ends. The CDR3 coding sequence is TGTGCCAGCAGCCAAGGTGTAGTAACAGATACGCAGTATTTT. This codes for CASSQGVVTDTQYF.